The T cell receptor (beta chain) described here comes from a study of blood T cell repertoires in COVID-19 (dated by TCRdb to about 2020). Study-level background: Samples covering the acute and convalescent phases of COVID-19 were provided by collaborators in the United States, Italy and Spain. The repertoires were made available in a free public database intended to serve as a resource for research on the immune response to SARS-CoV-2. Samples came from the ongoing ImmuneRACE study (first 160 participants) plus 1,254 subjects from 6 global collaborators. Deeply sampled blood TCRbeta repertoires from subjects exposed to, actively infected with, or recovered from COVID-19 were included in the dataset. A de-identified subject ID, COVID-19 status, age in years and sex were almost always included in the sample metadata. Where available, HLA class I and class II types were obtained from metadata supplied by the sample provider rather than from assay-based typing. The prospective study material was composed of cDNA or gDNA derived from T cells, B-cell-depleted T cells, or PBMCs.

The CDR3 numbers 13 residues from cysteine through phenylalanine. Here the CDR3 DNA is all that survives: 39 bases in frame from base 1. V loses 4 bases at its end and J loses 6 bases; junction bases beyond the gene matches: 8. Taken from the germline V gene, the CDR1 and CDR2 loops are SQVTM and ANQGSEA. Collaborating institutions collected whole blood in K2EDTA tubes following their own protocols. For TCRbeta analysis, collaborator samples were shipped as frozen whole blood, as isolated PBMCs, or as DNA extracted from either sample type. About this clone itself: What antigen it recognizes has not been identified. No base qualities exist here, and no much larger clone lies one base off it.

TCRbeta CDR3 regions were amplified from genomic DNA using the immunoSEQ Assay, a bias-controlled multiplex PCR. As for the authors' bioinformatics: Nucleated cell counts per sample were estimated from amplification of reference gene primers within the assay. To quantify the absolute abundance of each unique TCRbeta CDR3 rearrangement, sequence reads were collapsed and filtered. For each sample, productive Simpson clonality was calculated as the square root of Simpson's diversity index across productive rearrangements. TCRdb carries this immuneACCESS record with in-frame sequences only. Its versions omit some clonotypes, under half of them owing to an unresolved V gene in the studies checked, with the rest unexplained. The V and J calls and the clone size are those of that table, but D and trimming were determined from the DNA. The sample table lists roughly 170,000 clones, approximately 80% of them with a count of one. The ten biggest clones cover about 6.4% of the sample.

Paper-wide results and their limitations: The quantity of clinical and demographic metadata differed by source and by participant and was supplied without curation.

The clonotype comes from a human donor in a cohort sampled during active COVID-19. The receptor chain draws on TRBV29-1 and TRBJ2-7, and TRBD2 matches 8 of the central bases. The sample taken for sequencing was peripheral blood. The nucleotides read TGCAGCGTTGTGGTAGCGGGGAGGGGCGAGCAGTACTTC. This is translated as CSVVVAGRGEQYF.